The 28 T cell receptor beta chains presented below share a single source sample, sequenced in a study of shared clonotypes between healthy human individuals. Method: immunoSEQ multiplex PCR; TCRdb's copy keeps in-frame clones and lacks some. Seen here are 850,000 to 1,100,000 clones, roughly 80% observed once, and the top ten hold 0.89%. Sequenced: memory CD4+ T cells from PBMCs. Regarding subset: CD45RA-negative fraction. Receptor source: a man between 18 and 29 years old in good health. Some clones in this sample may be carry-over from other donors' samples.

The rearrangement uses TRBV4-3 and TRBJ2-7, with 11 positions matching TRBD2. Germline CDR1 is LGHNA and CDR2 is YSLEER. V was clipped by 2 bases and J by 4 bases; unmatched bases: 13. The CDR3 extends over 18 amino acids. The chain's CDR3 is CASSQLVAGGPFLYEQYF. CDR3 DNA: TGCGCCAGCAGCCAACTGGTAGCGGGAGGGCCTTTTCTTTACGAGCAGTACTTC.

Details on this clone: Other DNA sequences in this sample translate to the same CDR3. The J gene is TRBJ2-7, the V gene TRBV7-9; 11 nucleotides align to TRBD2. The CDR3 covers 14 residues. Germline CDR1 and CDR2: SEHNR and FQNEAQ (reference sequence). Losses at the gene ends were 4 bases for V and 3 bases for J; bases not matched to a gene: 2. The DNA of the CDR3 is TGTGCCAGCAGCTCAGGGACTAGCGGCTACGAGCAGTACTTC. Protein sequence: CASSSGTSGYEQYF. The full variable domain, with the rest looked up from reference TRBV7-9 and TRBJ2-7, is DTGVSQNPRHKITKRGQNVTFRCDPISEHNRLYWYRQTLGQGPEFLTYFQNEAQLEKSRLLSDRFSAERPKGSFSTLEIQRTEQGDSAMYLCASSSGTSGYEQYFGPGTRLTVT.

In its sample, this clone was seen once. The chain uses TRBV14 and TRBJ2-7; the D is unclear. This CDR3 is built from 14 residues. V shed 3 bases and J shed 6 bases, with 15 bases lying between them. Germline loops: CDR1 SGHDN, CDR2 FVKESK. CDR3 nucleotides: TGTGCCAGCAGCCAGGGGATCCCCCCCTCCGAGCAGTACTTC. It yields the protein CASSQGIPPSEQYF.

The sample holds a few counts of this clone. The V gene is TRBV5-1, the J gene TRBJ2-2, with 9 bases matching TRBD2. The junction had 9 bases not matched to a gene; V was cut back by 2 bases and J by 4 bases. Germline CDR1 reads SGHRS; CDR2 reads YFSETQ. The CDR3 is made up of 17 amino acids. CDR3 region: CASSLLAGEGGTGELFF. CDR3 nucleotides: TGCGCCAGCAGCTTATTAGCGGGAGAAGGCGGCACCGGGGAGCTGTTTTTT.

The genes are TRBV5-1 and TRBJ2-3; 14 positions agree with TRBD2. CDR1 and CDR2 from the germline V gene are SGHRS and YFSETQ. The CDR3 covers 17 residues. After removal of 4 bases from V and 1 base from J, the junction contained 5 bases not matched to a gene. DNA of the CDR3: TGCGCCAGCAGCCCGGGACTAGCGGGAGTAGGCACAGATACGCAGTATTTT. Residues: CASSPGLAGVGTDTQYF.

The chain recombines TRBV2 with TRBJ1-1; a possible D gene is TRBD1 (6 bases). The V end lost 7 bases, the J end lost 8 bases, and 17 bases lay between the germline ends. The CDR3 is 13 residues long. Per the germline V gene, CDR1 is SNHLY and CDR2 is FYNNEI. CDR3 DNA sequence: TGTGCCAGCAAGGACAGTCCGGGGTCCGAAGCTTTCTTT. Its protein is CASKDSPGSEAFF.

The V and J genes are TRBV28 and TRBJ2-5; 8 positions agree with TRBD1. The CDR3 runs 16 residues. V lost 7 bases, J lost 6 bases, and 16 bases stayed unmatched. CDR1 and CDR2 (germline): MDHEN, SYDVKM. CDR3 coding DNA: TGTGCCAGCACCAGGGGGCCAGGAGCCCGTAAGAAGACCCAGTACTTC. Translated, it gives CASTRGPGARKKTQYF.

The chain couples TRBV7-9 to TRBJ1-1, with no clear D. There are 15 residues in the CDR3. V was clipped by 1 base and J by 1 base, with 10 bases between them. In germline, CDR1 is SEHNR, CDR2 FQNEAQ (reference sequence). The CDR3 here is CASSLVSAGNTEAFF. The CDR3 DNA sequence: TGTGCCAGCAGCTTAGTTTCCGCGGGGAACACTGAAGCTTTCTTT.

The chain has TRBV5-4 and TRBJ2-7, with 9 bases lining up with TRBD2. The CDR3 totals 12 residues. Trimming cost V 4 bases and J 5 bases; bases outside gene matches: 1. Germline V lookup: CDR1 SGHNT, CDR2 YYREEE (reference sequence). The CDR3 nucleotides read TGTGCCAGCAGCCGCGGGGGGGACGAGCAGTACTTC. Encoded protein: CASSRGGDEQYF.

The chain couples TRBV15 to TRBJ2-7; D may be TRBD2 (5 bases). V lost 2 bases to trimming and J lost 6 bases, with 11 bases between them. This CDR3 spans 13 amino acids. Germline CDR1 LNHNV, CDR2 YYDKDF (reference sequence). The CDR3 DNA reads TGTGCCACCAGCAGACCTGGGAGTCGCGAGCAGTACTTC. Protein: CATSRPGSREQYF.

The rearrangement uses TRBV10-3 and TRBJ1-2, with a possible D match to TRBD1 (5 bases). Germline CDR1 reads ENHRY; CDR2 reads SYGVKD. This CDR3 has 17 amino acids. With 0 bases removed from V and 3 bases from J, the gap between germline ends came to 17 bases. CDR3 sequence: CAISESRRGGLDYGYTF. CDR3 nucleotides: TGTGCCATCAGTGAGTCTAGGAGGGGCGGTTTGGACTATGGCTACACCTTC.

The V gene is TRBV19, the J gene TRBJ1-2, with 10 nucleotides matching TRBD1. With 8 bases clipped from V and 8 bases from J, the junction kept 2 bases outside the gene matches. The germline gives CDR1 LNHDA, CDR2 SQIVND (reference sequence). The CDR3 consists of 11 residues. The CDR3 nucleotides read TGTGCCAGTGACAGGGGGCGCGGCTACACCTTC. Translated, it gives CASDRGRGYTF.

The CDR3 coding sequence is TGCAGCGGCGGACAAGGAGGGGGAGGCTACGAGCAGTACTTC. Translated, it gives CSGGQGGGGYEQYF. This chain links TRBV29-1 with TRBJ2-7, with D possibly being TRBD1 or TRBD2 (6 bases each). This CDR3 is 14 amino acids long. V was clipped by 7 bases and J by 3 bases, with 19 bases between them. The germline V gene has CDR1 SQVTM and CDR2 ANQGSEA.

This clone was picked up a small number of times. As DNA, the CDR3 is TGTGCCAGCATAGGGGGGGGGAGCCAAGAGACCCAGTACTTC. This sequence encodes CASIGGGSQETQYF. This chain links TRBV6-1 with TRBJ2-5; D possibly corresponds to TRBD2 (7 bases). The CDR3 totals 14 residues. CDR1 is MNHNS and CDR2 is SASEGT in the germline V gene. The ends were cut back, 7 bases at V and 1 base at J, with 13 bases in the middle.

The V gene is TRBV28, the J gene TRBJ1-2; a possible D gene is TRBD1 (5 bases). V dropped 4 bases and J dropped 6 bases, with 9 bases sitting between them. The CDR3 spans 12 residues. Germline V gene sequence: CDR1 MDHEN, CDR2 SYDVKM. CDR3 amino acids: CASSSRGDGYTF. The DNA of the CDR3 is TGTGCCAGCAGTTCCCGAGGGGATGGCTACACCTTC.

The CDR3 protein is CASRQDVAQYF. The CDR3 DNA reads as TGTGCCAGCAGACAGGACGTGGCCCAGTACTTC. This chain uses TRBV6-5 with TRBJ2-5; D may be TRBD1 (5 bases). CDR1 MNHEY and CDR2 SVGAGI come from the germline V gene. The CDR3 contains 11 residues. Trimming took 6 bases from V and 9 from J, leaving 11 bases between them.

The chain carries TRBV9 and TRBJ2-3, with TRBD1 matching 8 bases. Per the germline V gene, CDR1 is SGDLS and CDR2 is YYNGEE. With V trimmed by 0 bases and J by 6 bases, 6 bases remained unmatched. This CDR3 has 15 residues. The CDR3 DNA reads TGTGCCAGCAGCGTAGGCGACAGGGGTGTGGATACGCAGTATTTT. It is translated as CASSVGDRGVDTQYF.

The genes are TRBV27 and TRBJ2-7; D unresolved. CDR1 and CDR2 from the germline V gene are MNHEY and SMNVEV (reference sequence). The germline V and J ends were trimmed by 2 bases and 1 base, with 9 bases remaining between them. The CDR3 runs 14 residues. CDR3 DNA: TGTGCCAGCAGTTTACGGGCGGAATCCTACGAGCAGTACTTC. This codes for CASSLRAESYEQYF.

The chain has TRBV25-1 and TRBJ1-1, with no clear D. The germline V and J ends were trimmed by 6 bases and 1 base, with 9 bases remaining between them. The CDR3 length is 13 residues. From germline, CDR1 is MGHDK and CDR2 SYGVNS. CDR3 residues: CASRVNGNTEAFF. In nucleotides, the CDR3 is TGTGCCAGCAGAGTCAATGGGAACACTGAAGCTTTCTTT.

This clone was observed a few times. J is TRBJ2-3 and V is TRBV7-2, with TRBD2 identical over 10 bases. Germline lookup yields CDR1 SGHTA and CDR2 FQGNSA. This CDR3 has 15 residues. J was trimmed by 4 bases and V by 3 bases; bases with no gene match: 4. CDR3 residues: CASSFRAGGPDTQYF. The CDR3 coding sequence is TGTGCCAGCAGCTTCCGAGCGGGAGGGCCAGATACGCAGTATTTT.

Remarks on this clone: The same CDR3 can be traced to other DNA sequences in this sample. This sequence joins TRBV30 and TRBJ1-3; weak D call: TRBD1 (5 bases). CDR1 and CDR2 (germline): GTSNPN, SVGIG (reference sequence). V lost 2 bases, J lost 4 bases, and 6 bases lay in between. The CDR3 is 12 amino acids. CDR3 nucleotide sequence: TGTGCCTGGAGTTCAGGGGGAAACACCATATATTTT. This gives the protein CAWSSGGNTIYF.

CDR3 coding DNA: TGTGCCAGCACTTTGGGACTAAAGTACTACGAGCAGTACTTC. The encoded protein is CASTLGLKYYEQYF. V is TRBV6-5 and J is TRBJ2-7; TRBD2 aligns across 7 bases. V trimming: 7 bases; J trimming: 3 bases; junction bases outside the gene matches: 9. This CDR3 contains 14 residues. Germline CDR1 MNHEY, CDR2 SVGAGI.

The chain is built from TRBV20-1 and TRBJ2-1, with a possible D match to TRBD2 (6 bases). Trimming stripped 6 bases from V and 11 bases from J, with 14 bases between. In germline, CDR1 is DFQATT, CDR2 SNEGSKA (reference sequence). The CDR3 is made up of 11 amino acids. CDR3 bases: TGCAGTGCCCCCCCGGGACTCCAGCAGTTCTTC. It yields the protein CSAPPGLQQFF.

The chain carries TRBV30 and TRBJ2-5, with D hard to call. Trimming pared 5 bases from V and 0 bases from J, leaving 10 bases between. Germline CDR1 and CDR2: GTSNPN and SVGIG (reference sequence). The CDR3 length is 13 residues. This CDR3 is CAWAPPDQETQYF. The DNA for the CDR3 is TGTGCCTGGGCACCACCGGACCAAGAGACCCAGTACTTC. The variable domain in full, completed from reference TRBV30 and TRBJ2-5, reads SQTIHQWPATLVQPVGSPLSLECTVEGTSNPNLYWYRQAAGRGLQLLFYSVGIGQISSEVPQNLSASRPQDRQFILSSKKLLLSDSGFYLCAWAPPDQETQYFGPGTRLLVL.

The chain links TRBV6-5 to TRBJ2-7; perhaps TRBD2 as D (6 bases). The CDR3 covers 13 residues. The germline gives CDR1 MNHEY, CDR2 SVGAGI. V was pared by 2 bases and J by 5 bases, with 10 bases between. The CDR3 protein is CASSYRGGDEQYF. The CDR3, as DNA: TGTGCCAGCAGTTACCGAGGAGGGGACGAGCAGTACTTC.

Points on this clone: A read error may produce the germline difference seen at one junction end. The genes are TRBV7-8 and TRBJ1-5; D call uncertain. The CDR3 runs 16 residues. CDR1 is SGHVS and CDR2 is FQNEAQ in the germline V gene. CDR3 sequence reads: CASSQNFKGSNRPQHF. The CDR3 DNA reads as TGTGCCAGCAGCCAAAATTTTAAAGGGAGCAATCGGCCCCAGCATTTT.

The chain has TRBV2 and TRBJ2-1; 16 nucleotides align to TRBD2. Per germline, CDR1 SNHLY and CDR2 FYNNEI. The CDR3 is 17 residues long. CDR3 nucleotides: TGTGCTATCACCGGGACTAGCGGGAGGGCGGCGGGTAATGAGCAGTTCTTC. This codes for CAITGTSGRAAGNEQFF.

Regarding this clone: This could be a read error, since a much larger clone is one nucleotide away. This sample includes further DNA sequences coding for the same CDR3. The chain uses TRBV2 and TRBJ2-5; D gene ambiguous. The CDR3 consists of 11 residues. The ends were cut back, 7 bases at V and 0 bases at J, with 3 bases in the middle. Looked up from germline, CDR1 is SNHLY and CDR2 is FYNNEI. CDR3 sequence: CASTYQETQYF. The CDR3 DNA is TGTGCCAGCACTTACCAAGAGACCCAGTACTTC.